The 7 T cell receptor beta chains presented below share a single source sample, sequenced in a study of blood T cells in healthy people across ages. Alongside a J-beta primer mix, a sample-barcoded 5' primer served in a second PCR lasting about 7 to 11 cycles. MiXCR, applied by TCRdb to the 5' RACE reads, yields one record per CDR3 protein. The repertoire holds roughly 1,300,000 distinct CDR3 sequences, with 59% as singletons. The sequencing input was blood. The receptors were gathered from a man younger than 30 in good health.

The rearrangement joins TRBV27 to TRBJ2-7; the D is unclear. TRBJ2-5 matches the DNA end more closely, so the J call is doubtful. Germline assignment: CDR1 MNHEY and CDR2 SMNVEV (reference sequence). This CDR3 is built from 15 residues. Written as DNA, the CDR3 is TGTGCCAGCAGTTTATCGGCGCATCTGGGGGAGACCCAGTACTTC. The encoded protein is CASSLSAHLGETQYF.

The J gene is TRBJ2-7, the V gene TRBV4-1; a possible D gene is TRBD1 (5 bases). V was shortened by 5 bases and J by 2 bases, with 7 bases between the two germline ends. The CDR3 extends over 12 amino acids. Germline-derived CDR1 and CDR2 are MGHRA and YSYEKL. CDR3 DNA: TGCGCCAGCAGCGGGGCTGCCTACGAGCAGTACTTC. Its protein product is CASSGAAYEQYF.

J is TRBJ2-1 and V is TRBV10-3; TRBD1 aligns across 7 bases. V was clipped by 7 bases and J by 7 bases; unmatched bases: 10. The CDR3 runs to 14 residues. CDR1 and CDR2 (germline): ENHRY, SYGVKD. The CDR3 DNA reads TGTGCCATCACTGACAGGGAAGAGAGGAATGAGCAGTTCTTC. This sequence encodes CAITDREERNEQFF.

V usage is TRBV7-2 and J usage is TRBJ1-1, with TRBD1 as a possible D gene (6 bases). The germline gives CDR1 SGHTA, CDR2 FQGNSA. V was cut by 1 base and J by 6 bases, with 18 bases left in between. The CDR3 length is 16 residues. The CDR3 spells CASSLGAGEWVAEAFF. The CDR3 nucleotides read TGTGCCAGCAGCTTAGGAGCAGGGGAGTGGGTCGCTGAAGCTTTCTTT.

V usage is TRBV11-2 and J usage is TRBJ2-2; D remains unclear. The CDR3 runs 12 residues. V lost 7 bases, J lost 5 bases, and 8 bases lay in between. Per germline, CDR1 SGHAT and CDR2 FQNNGV. This chain's CDR3 is CASTMWTGELFF. CDR3 sequence (DNA): TGTGCCAGCACGATGTGGACCGGGGAGCTGTTTTTT. Full variable domain (outside the CDR3, taken from reference TRBV11-2 and TRBJ2-2): EAGVAQSPRYKIIEKRQSVAFWCNPISGHATLYWYQQILGQGPKLLIQFQNNGVVDDSQLPKDRFSAERLKGVDSTLKIQPAKLEDSAVYLCASTMWTGELFFGEGSRLTVL.

Comments on this clonotype: One end of the junction does not line up with germline, which may come from a read error. The V gene is TRBV29-1, the J gene TRBJ1-2; TRBD1 is a possible D gene (6 bases). CDR1 SQVTM and CDR2 ANQGSEA come from the germline V gene. The CDR3 extends over 12 amino acids. CDR3 coding DNA: TGCAGTGTTGAGCGGGACATCTATGGCTACACCTTC. Translating it yields CSVERDIYGYTF.

The genes are TRBV20-1 and TRBJ1-2; the match to TRBD1 covers 7 bases. This CDR3 is built from 14 residues. Looked up from germline, CDR1 is DFQATT and CDR2 is SNEGSKA (reference sequence). The V and J ends lost 5 bases and 0 bases, in that order; junction bases with no gene match: 6. CDR3 sequence (DNA): TGCAGTGCTGGGGGGGGACAGTCTAACTATGGCTACACCTTC. As protein: CSAGGGQSNYGYTF.